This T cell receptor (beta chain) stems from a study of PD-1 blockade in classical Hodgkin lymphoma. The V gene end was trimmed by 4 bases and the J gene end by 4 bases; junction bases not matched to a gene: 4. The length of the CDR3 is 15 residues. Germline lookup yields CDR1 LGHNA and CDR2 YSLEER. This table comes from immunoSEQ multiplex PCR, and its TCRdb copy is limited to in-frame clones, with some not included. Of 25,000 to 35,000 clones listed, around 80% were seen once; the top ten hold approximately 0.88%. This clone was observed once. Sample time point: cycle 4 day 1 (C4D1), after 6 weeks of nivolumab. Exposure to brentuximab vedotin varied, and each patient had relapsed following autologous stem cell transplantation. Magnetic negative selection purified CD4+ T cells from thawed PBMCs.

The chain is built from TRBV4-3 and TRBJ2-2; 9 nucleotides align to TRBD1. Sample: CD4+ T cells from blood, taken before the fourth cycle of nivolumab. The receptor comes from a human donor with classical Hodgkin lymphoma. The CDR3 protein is CASSPTGGLTGELFF. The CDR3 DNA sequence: TGCGCCAGCAGCCCGACAGGGGGACTCACCGGGGAGCTGTTTTTT.